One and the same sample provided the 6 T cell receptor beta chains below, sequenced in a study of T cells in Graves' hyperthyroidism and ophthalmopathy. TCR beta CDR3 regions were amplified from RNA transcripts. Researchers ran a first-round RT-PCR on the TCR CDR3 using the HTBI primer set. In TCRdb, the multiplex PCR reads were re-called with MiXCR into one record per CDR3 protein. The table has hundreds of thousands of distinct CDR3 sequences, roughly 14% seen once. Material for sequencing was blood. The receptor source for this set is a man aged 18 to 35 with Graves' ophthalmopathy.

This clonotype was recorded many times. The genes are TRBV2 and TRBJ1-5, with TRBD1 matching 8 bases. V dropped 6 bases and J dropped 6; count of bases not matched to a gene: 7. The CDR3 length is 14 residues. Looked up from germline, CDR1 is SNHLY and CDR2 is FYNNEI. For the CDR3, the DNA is TGTGCCAGCAGCCTGACAGGGGATGGTCAGCCCCAGCATTTT. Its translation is CASSLTGDGQPQHF.

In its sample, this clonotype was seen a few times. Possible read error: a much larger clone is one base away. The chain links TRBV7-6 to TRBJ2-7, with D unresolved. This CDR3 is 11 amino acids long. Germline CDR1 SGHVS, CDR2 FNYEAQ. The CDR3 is CASSSDGEQHF. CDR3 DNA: TGTGCCAGCAGCTCGGATGGCGAGCAGCACTTC.

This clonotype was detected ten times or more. This CDR3 is CASSLAGQGPTEAFF. Here the CDR3 DNA reads TGTGCCAGCAGTTTAGCCGGACAGGGACCCACTGAAGCTTTCTTT. V and J are TRBV12-3 or TRBV12-4 and TRBJ1-1, with 8 nucleotides matching TRBD1. The CDR3 is 15 residues long. Losses at the gene ends were 0 bases for V and 4 bases for J; bases not matched to a gene: 4.

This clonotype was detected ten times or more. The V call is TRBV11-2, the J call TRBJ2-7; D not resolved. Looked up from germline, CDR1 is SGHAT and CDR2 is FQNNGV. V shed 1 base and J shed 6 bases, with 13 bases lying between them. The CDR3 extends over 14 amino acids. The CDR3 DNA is TGTGCCAGCAGCTTAGGACCTCCCGGGTTCGAGCAGTACTTC. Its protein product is CASSLGPPGFEQYF.

The CDR3 nucleotides are TGTGCCAGCAGTTTTGAGGGATGGGACACTGAAGCTTTCTTT. Protein product: CASSFEGWDTEAFF. The V and J genes are TRBV28 and TRBJ1-1; no firm D call. Trimming took 3 bases from V and 3 from J, leaving 11 bases between them. The CDR3 spans 14 residues. CDR1 MDHEN and CDR2 SYDVKM come from the germline V gene.

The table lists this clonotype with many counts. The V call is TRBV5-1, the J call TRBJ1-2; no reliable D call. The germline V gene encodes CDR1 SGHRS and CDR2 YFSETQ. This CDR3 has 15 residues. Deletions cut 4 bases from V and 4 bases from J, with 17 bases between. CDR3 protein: CASSAKGGQLYGYTF. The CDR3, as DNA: TGCGCCAGCAGCGCGAAGGGTGGGCAGCTCTATGGCTACACCTTC.